These 21 T cell receptor beta chains share one sample of origin, sequenced in a study of blood T cell repertoires in COVID-19. This table comes from immunoSEQ multiplex PCR, and its TCRdb copy is limited to in-frame clones, with some not included. The data contain 90,000 or so clones, over 70% of them singletons. Sequencing was carried out using peripheral blood. Source of these receptors: an elderly man with acute or convalescent COVID-19.

The chain recombines TRBV28 with TRBJ2-7; a possible D gene is TRBD2 (6 bases). V lost 3 bases and J lost 0, with 9 bases in between. Germline CDR1 MDHEN, CDR2 SYDVKM. The CDR3 loop spans 14 amino acids. The CDR3 loop reads CASSLEGASYEQYF. The CDR3 nucleotides read TGTGCCAGCAGTTTGGAGGGAGCCTCCTACGAGCAGTACTTC.

The V and J genes are TRBV7-6 and TRBJ2-1, with 8 bases that match TRBD2. J lost 8 bases, V lost 4 bases, and 13 bases had no gene match. The CDR3 sequence is 16 residues long. The germline V gene has CDR1 SGHVS and CDR2 FNYEAQ. CDR3 region: CASSSSGGAGVDEQFF. In DNA, the CDR3 is TGTGCCAGCAGCTCTTCGGGGGGAGCGGGAGTCGATGAGCAGTTCTTC.

This clone was found once. This chain uses TRBV5-1 with TRBJ2-3; 11 bases line up with TRBD1. The trim removed 4 bases at V and 4 bases at J, leaving 5 bases unmatched. This CDR3 has 15 amino acids. In germline, CDR1 is SGHRS, CDR2 YFSETQ. CDR3 loop: CASSTGQGAPDTQYF. The CDR3 coding sequence is TGCGCCAGCAGCACCGGACAGGGGGCCCCAGATACGCAGTATTTT.

The V call is TRBV3-1 (or the pseudogene TRBV3-2), the J call TRBJ1-6, with TRBD1 matching 8 bases. The trim removed 3 bases at V and 7 bases at J, leaving 14 bases unmatched. Germline CDR1 is LGHDT and CDR2 is YNNKEL (reference sequence). This CDR3 comprises 18 residues. In DNA, the CDR3 is TGTGCCAGCAGCCATGCCACAATCCAGGGGGCTGGGAATTCACCCCTCCACTTT. The encoded protein is CASSHATIQGAGNSPLHF.

This chain connects TRBV19 to TRBJ1-1; maybe TRBD1 (6 bases). The CDR3 has 18 amino acids. The V end was cut by 3 bases, the J end by 4 bases, with 24 bases between. Germline-derived CDR1 and CDR2 are LNHDA and SQIVND (reference sequence). CDR3 in amino acids: CASSISTTTHYRATEAFF. As DNA, the CDR3 is TGTGCCAGTAGTATCTCAACCACTACCCATTACAGGGCCACTGAAGCTTTCTTT.

The chain has TRBV19 and TRBJ1-5; D gene ambiguous. V was shortened by 3 bases and J by 6 bases, with 24 bases between the two germline ends. The germline CDR1 and CDR2 sequences are LNHDA and SQIVND (reference sequence). CDR3 length: 18 amino acids. The CDR3 loop reads CASSIPPSGTQASQPQHF. The CDR3 DNA is TGTGCCAGTAGTATCCCGCCGTCAGGTACGCAAGCCAGTCAGCCCCAGCATTTT.

This clone has just a few counts. The chain carries TRBV7-8 and TRBJ1-6; 8 nucleotides match TRBD1. V dropped 5 bases and J dropped 11; count of bases not matched to a gene: 11. CDR1 and CDR2 from the germline V gene are SGHVS and FQNEAQ. The CDR3 runs to 15 residues. CDR3 coding DNA: TGTGCCAGCAGCGATTGGACAGGGAGTTCACCACCCCTCCACTTT. Protein product: CASSDWTGSSPPLHF.

This rearrangement joins TRBV16 to TRBJ2-1; 13 positions agree with TRBD2. This CDR3 has 17 residues. Trimming removed 0 bases from V and 3 bases from J; junction bases left unmatched: 2. From germline, CDR1 is KGHSY and CDR2 FQNENV. CDR3 loop: CASSQSTSGRNYNEQFF. CDR3 sequence (DNA): TGTGCCAGCAGCCAATCGACTAGCGGGAGGAACTACAATGAGCAGTTCTTC.

The chain employs TRBV19 and TRBJ1-1, with 7 bases that match TRBD1. V lost 6 bases and J lost 7; bases outside the gene matches: 5. There are 12 residues in the CDR3. Per germline, CDR1 LNHDA and CDR2 SQIVND (reference sequence). The CDR3 loop is CASRAQGYEAFF. The CDR3 DNA is TGTGCCAGTAGGGCACAGGGGTATGAAGCTTTCTTT. The whole variable domain, filled in from reference TRBV19 and TRBJ1-1, reads DGGITQSPKYLFRKEGQNVTLSCEQNLNHDAMYWYRQDPGQGLRLIYYSQIVNDFQKGDIAEGYSVSREKKESFPLTVTSAQKNPTAFYLCASRAQGYEAFFGQGTRLTVV.

The CDR3 is CASSLGVGNQPQHF. CDR3 in DNA: TGTGCCAGCAGCCTAGGAGTCGGCAATCAGCCCCAGCATTTT. The chain joins TRBV3-1 (or the pseudogene TRBV3-2) to TRBJ1-5; D remains unclear. V gave up 4 bases and J gave up 2 bases, with 9 bases separating them. This CDR3 region has 14 residues. The germline gives CDR1 LGHDT, CDR2 YNNKEL (reference sequence).

V gene TRBV6-4 combines with J gene TRBJ2-1; 8 nucleotides align to TRBD2. The CDR3 runs to 14 residues. J was trimmed by 8 bases and V by 5 bases; bases with no gene match: 8. The germline CDR1 and CDR2 sequences are MRHNA and SNTAGT. The chain's CDR3 is CASSPTSAGYEQFF. Here the CDR3 DNA reads TGTGCCAGCAGTCCGACTAGCGCTGGGTATGAGCAGTTCTTC.

The genes are TRBV7-9 and TRBJ1-3, with TRBD1 identical over 8 bases. Germline CDR1 and CDR2: SEHNR and FQNEAQ (reference sequence). V lost 4 bases, J lost 0 bases, and 11 bases stayed unmatched. CDR3 size: 18 residues. The CDR3 DNA follows: TGTGCCAGCAGCTCCTTCCGGGACAGGTACAGCTCTGGAAACACCATATATTTT. It yields the protein CASSSFRDRYSSGNTIYF.

The chain couples TRBV20-1 to TRBJ1-2; D is unclear. CDR3 size: 11 residues. The V gene's germline CDR1 is DFQATT and CDR2 SNEGSKA (reference sequence). Between the trimmed V and J ends, which lost 6 bases and 4 bases, there was a span of 9 bases. The CDR3 region has the DNA TGCAGTGCACGGGTCGTCTATGGCTACACCTTC. Translated: CSARVVYGYTF.

This chain joins TRBV7-2 and TRBJ2-1; D call uncertain. Between the trimmed V and J ends, which lost 1 base and 15 bases, there was a span of 16 bases. The CDR3 is 13 residues long. Germline CDR1 SGHTA, CDR2 FQGNSA. The CDR3 loop is CASSLDSLPSLFF. The CDR3 nucleotides read TGTGCCAGCAGCTTAGATTCGTTACCAAGCCTGTTCTTC.

This chain connects TRBV18 to TRBJ1-5; TRBD1 might be the D (5 bases). Trimming took off 6 bases at V and 5 bases at J, with 11 bases between the two ends. The CDR3 covers 13 residues. CDR1 and CDR2 from the germline V gene are KGHSH and LQKENI. CDR3 DNA: TGTGCCAGCTCCCGTGACAGTTATCAGCCCCAGCATTTT. This gives the protein CASSRDSYQPQHF.

The chain uses TRBV5-8 and TRBJ1-6, with D perhaps matching TRBD1 (5 bases). V was cut by 0 bases and J by 2 bases, with 6 bases left in between. The germline gives CDR1 SGHTS, CDR2 YDEGEE. This CDR3 comprises 15 residues. The CDR3 loop reads CASSLAGAYNSPLHF. CDR3 nucleotides: TGTGCCAGCAGCTTGGCGGGGGCCTATAATTCACCCCTCCACTTT.

The rearrangement links TRBV7-2 to TRBJ2-1, with 10 bases that match TRBD2. Germline CDR1 SGHTA, CDR2 FQGNSA. Unmatched junction bases numbered 4, after V lost 6 bases and J lost 5 bases. The CDR3 contains 14 residues. The CDR3 nucleotides are TGTGCCAGCAGGATAGCGGGAGGCGACAATGAGCAGTTCTTC. Protein product: CASRIAGGDNEQFF.

The chain combines TRBV9 with TRBJ2-1; 8 bases map to TRBD2. The germline CDR1 and CDR2 sequences are SGDLS and YYNGEE. After removal of 0 bases from V and 8 bases from J, the junction contained 7 bases not matched to a gene. The CDR3 spans 15 residues. The CDR3 protein is CASSVASLAVDEQFF. CDR3 sequence (DNA): TGTGCCAGCAGCGTAGCTTCACTAGCGGTAGATGAGCAGTTCTTC.

V is TRBV6-6 and J is TRBJ1-1; 9 bases map to TRBD1. Germline values: CDR1 MNHNY, CDR2 SVGAGI (reference sequence). Trimming cost V 5 bases and J 9 bases; bases outside gene matches: 4. This CDR3 region has 12 residues. The CDR3 DNA reads TGTGCCAGCAGTAATGGACAGGGGAAAGCTTTCTTT. Its protein is CASSNGQGKAFF.

The chain combines TRBV7-2 with TRBJ1-1; no definite D call. The CDR3 has 14 amino acids. V gave up 2 bases and J gave up 4 bases, with 11 bases separating them. CDR1 and CDR2 from the germline V gene are SGHTA and FQGNSA. As DNA, the CDR3 is TGTGCCAGCAGCTTACAAGGAGTGGGCACTGAAGCTTTCTTT. Encoded protein: CASSLQGVGTEAFF.

For the CDR3, the DNA is TGTGCCAGTAGTGTATTGACAGATACTTTTCGAGCTTTCTTT. Residues: CASSVLTDTFRAFF. The chain links TRBV19 to TRBJ1-1, with TRBD1 as a possible D gene (5 bases). The V and J ends lost 5 bases and 10 bases respectively, with 20 bases between them. CDR3 length: 14 residues. Germline CDR1 and CDR2: LNHDA and SQIVND (reference sequence).